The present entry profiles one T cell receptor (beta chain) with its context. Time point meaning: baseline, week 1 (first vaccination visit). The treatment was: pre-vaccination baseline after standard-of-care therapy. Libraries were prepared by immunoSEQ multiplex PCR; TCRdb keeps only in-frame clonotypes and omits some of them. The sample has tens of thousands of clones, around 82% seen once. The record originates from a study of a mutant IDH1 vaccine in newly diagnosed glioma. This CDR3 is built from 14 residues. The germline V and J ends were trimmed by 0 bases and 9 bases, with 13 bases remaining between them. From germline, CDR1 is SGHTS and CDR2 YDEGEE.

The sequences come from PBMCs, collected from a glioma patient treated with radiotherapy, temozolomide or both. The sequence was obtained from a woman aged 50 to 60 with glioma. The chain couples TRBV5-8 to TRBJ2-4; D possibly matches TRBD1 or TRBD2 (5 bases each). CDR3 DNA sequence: TGTGCCAGCAGCTTGGTCGGGACCACGGCCATTCAGTACTTC. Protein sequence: CASSLVGTTAIQYF.